This T cell receptor (beta chain) was sequenced during a study of regulatory T cells in long-lasting Graves disease. Notes on the study in general: TCR diversity was lower in persistent Graves' patients (versus newly diagnosed ones). Persistent disease showed a preference for TRBV28, TRBJ1-2 and TRBJ2-5.

With respect to this clonotype: The antigen remains undetermined.

The length of the CDR3 is 16 residues. Germline assignment: CDR1 SGHTA and CDR2 FQGNSA. Germline trimming cut 2 bases from V and 3 bases from J; bases unmatched to any gene: 7. Time point noted: persistent/refractory GD, antithyroid drugs over 5 years with positive TRAb. Scientists built the TCR library using RNA that was extracted from PBMCs. HTBI primers from iRepertoire and Arm-PCR of CDR3 regions yielded the TCR beta libraries. TCRdb processed the multiplex PCR reads anew with MiXCR; each CDR3 protein has one entry. The repertoire holds some 280,000 distinct CDR3 sequences, with more than 20% as singletons.

Sequencing was performed on peripheral blood mononuclear cells (PBMCs), taken when the disease was refractory, from a patient treated with antithyroid drugs. This chain joins TRBV7-2 and TRBJ1-1; 9 bases match TRBD1. This TCR was sampled from a female donor with Graves disease. DNA of the CDR3: TGTGCCAGCAGCTTAAACAGGGGGCTGGGGCACACTGAAGCTTTCTTT. This encodes CASSLNRGLGHTEAFF.